This TCR beta chain was sequenced for a study of control samples from healthy donors and cancer patients. Germline CDR1 is LNHDA and CDR2 is SQIVND (reference sequence). The CDR3 loop spans 16 amino acids. The V segment lost 0 bases and the J segment 1 base; nucleotides outside the gene matches: 4. Sequencing used immunoSEQ multiplex PCR; TCRdb keeps in-frame clones, though not all of them. The sample records hundreds of thousands of clones, around 90% being singletons. This chain uses TRBV19 with TRBJ2-3; 7 bases match TRBD2. This receptor was obtained from a man aged 35-49 years with head and neck cancer. Input material: PBMCs. In DNA, the CDR3 is TGTGCCAGTAGTATAGACGGGAGGACCCGCACAGATACGCAGTATTTT. This encodes CASSIDGRTRTDTQYF.